One sample yielded the 25 T cell receptor beta chains listed below, sequenced in a study. Each CDR3 protein is one row after TCRdb ran MiXCR on the 5' RACE reads. The sample holds tens of thousands of distinct CDR3 sequences; roughly 24% are singletons and the top ten take around 4%. Input material: naive CD4+ T cells sorted from a lymph node. Subset: naive CD4+ T cells, CD4+CD45RA+CD25-. These receptors originate from a female donor with breast cancer.

This clonotype was seen only a few times. The rearrangement links TRBV3-1 to TRBJ2-7; D is undetermined. Per the germline V gene, CDR1 is LGHDT and CDR2 is YNNKEL (reference sequence). V dropped 1 base and J dropped 7 bases, with 8 bases sitting between them. The CDR3 totals 12 residues. CDR3 in DNA: TGTGCCAGCAGCCAAGGCAGAGGAGAGCAGTACTTC. This sequence encodes CASSQGRGEQYF.

Ten or more counts support this clonotype. CDR3 DNA: TGTGCCAGCAGGTATAAGAAGAACACTGAAGCTTTCTTT. It yields the protein CASRYKKNTEAFF. The V call is TRBV7-3, the J call TRBJ1-1; no reliable D call. The length of the CDR3 is 13 residues. V lost 6 bases and J lost 1, with 9 bases in between. CDR1 is SGHTA and CDR2 is FQGTGA in the germline V gene.

This clonotype is medium-sized within its sample. V and J are TRBV5-1 and TRBJ2-2, with D possibly called TRBD1 or TRBD2 (5 bases each). The germline gives CDR1 SGHRS, CDR2 YFSETQ. V gave up 0 bases and J gave up 0 bases, with 9 bases separating them. The CDR3 runs 16 residues. The CDR3 nucleotides read TGCGCCAGCAGCTTGGCCGTGGGGGCGAACACCGGGGAGCTGTTTTTT. It is translated as CASSLAVGANTGELFF.

The V call is TRBV20-1, the J call TRBJ1-5, with D possibly matching TRBD1 (5 bases). Trimming shortened V by 6 bases and J by 2 bases, and 17 bases separated the two germline ends. CDR3 length: 15 residues. In germline, CDR1 is DFQATT, CDR2 SNEGSKA (reference sequence). Here the CDR3 DNA reads TGCAGTGCCATGAGCGGGGGGTTAGGCAATCAGCCCCAGCATTTT. Amino acids: CSAMSGGLGNQPQHF.

The chain has TRBV27 and TRBJ2-3, with unresolved D. Trimming removed 10 bases from V and 4 bases from J, with 6 bases in between. This CDR3 region has 10 residues. Germline loops: CDR1 MNHEY, CDR2 SMNVEV (reference sequence). This CDR3 is CAIGSDTQYF. Here the CDR3 DNA reads TGTGCCATAGGGTCAGATACGCAGTATTTT.

A note on this clonotype: One end of the junction varies from germline; a read error may be responsible. The chain uses TRBV15 and TRBJ2-1, with D hard to call. Germline CDR1 and CDR2: LNHNV and YYDKDF (reference sequence). The CDR3 has 15 residues. This CDR3 reads CATSGPSSSYDEQFF. CDR3 sequence (DNA): TGTGCCACCAGCGGTCCCTCCAGCTCCTACGATGAGCAGTTCTTC.

This chain joins TRBV3-1 and TRBJ1-2, with no clear D. The CDR3 is 12 amino acids. Germline CDR1 reads LGHDT; CDR2 reads YNNKEL (reference sequence). V lost 4 bases, J lost 3 bases, and 6 bases lay in between. The CDR3 coding sequence is TGTGCCAGCAGCCGTAGGGACTATGGCTACACCTTC. This codes for CASSRRDYGYTF.

V gene TRBV20-1 combines with J gene TRBJ2-5; perhaps TRBD2 as D (6 bases). Trimming took off 0 bases at V and 8 bases at J, with 13 bases between the two ends. The CDR3 totals 13 residues. The germline V gene has CDR1 DFQATT and CDR2 SNEGSKA (reference sequence). CDR3 loop: CSARDTSLPTQYF. The DNA for the CDR3 is TGCAGTGCTAGAGACACTAGCCTCCCTACCCAGTACTTC.

This clonotype came up a few times. This sequence joins TRBV7-2 and TRBJ2-5; a weak D match, TRBD1 (6 bases). The germline gives CDR1 SGHTA, CDR2 FQGNSA. V was pared by 2 bases and J by 4 bases, with 11 bases between. The CDR3 sequence is 14 residues long. The CDR3 here is CASSLLGAGETQYF. CDR3 nucleotides: TGTGCCAGCAGCTTACTGGGGGCAGGAGAGACCCAGTACTTC.

The V gene is TRBV2, the J gene TRBJ2-1; D may be TRBD1 (6 bases). V was clipped by 4 bases and J by 9 bases, with 13 bases between them. CDR3 length: 13 amino acids. The germline gives CDR1 SNHLY, CDR2 FYNNEI. CDR3: CASSGFQGSEQFF. The CDR3, as DNA: TGTGCCAGCAGTGGGTTTCAGGGGAGTGAGCAGTTCTTC. The full variable domain, rest sourced from reference TRBV2 and TRBJ2-1, is EPEVTQTPSHQVTQMGQEVILRCVPISNHLYFYWYRQILGQKVEFLVSFYNNEISEKSEIFDDQFSVERPDGSNFTLKIRSTKLEDSAMYFCASSGFQGSEQFFGPGTRLTVL.

In this sample, this clonotype turned up a few times. The chain couples TRBV12-3 or TRBV12-4 to TRBJ1-1; no reliable D call. The CDR3 runs to 12 residues. Deletions cut 2 bases from V and 7 bases from J, with 8 bases between. In DNA form, the CDR3 reads TGTGCCAGCAGTTTAAATGGCGGTGAAGCTTTCTTT. Translated, it gives CASSLNGGEAFF.

This clonotype showed up many times. The genes are TRBV29-1 and TRBJ1-1, with a tentative D call TRBD1 (5 bases). The germline CDR1 and CDR2 sequences are SQVTM and ANQGSEA. The CDR3 spans 12 residues. The ends were cut back, 4 bases at V and 6 bases at J, with 12 bases in the middle. The CDR3 region is CSVVLGQSEAFF. CDR3 DNA sequence: TGCAGCGTTGTATTGGGGCAGTCTGAAGCTTTCTTT. Filled out from reference TRBV29-1 and TRBJ1-1, the complete variable domain reads SAVISQKPSRDICQRGTSLTIQCQVDSQVTMMFWYRQQPGQSLTLIATANQGSEATYESGFVIDKFPISRPNLTFSTLTVSNMSPEDSSIYLCSVVLGQSEAFFGQGTRLTVV.

This clonotype has more than one count but fewer than ten. J is TRBJ2-5 and V is TRBV6-5, with 8 bases matching TRBD2. Germline values: CDR1 MNHEY, CDR2 SVGAGI. CDR3 length: 16 residues. V lost 8 bases and J lost 4; bases outside the gene matches: 15. CDR3 amino acids: CASVPDLAGSRETQYF. The CDR3 DNA follows: TGTGCCAGCGTCCCGGATCTAGCGGGTTCTCGAGAGACCCAGTACTTC.

This clonotype showed up just a few times. The CDR3 loop is CASSFPSPSYEQYF. The CDR3 bases are TGCGCCAGCAGCTTCCCCTCCCCATCCTACGAGCAGTACTTC. V is TRBV5-1 and J is TRBJ2-7; D not resolved. There are 14 residues in the CDR3. The ends were cut back, 2 bases at V and 1 base at J, with 10 bases in the middle. Germline-derived CDR1 and CDR2 are SGHRS and YFSETQ.

This clonotype was found a few times. This rearrangement joins TRBV2 to TRBJ2-3, with D maybe TRBD1 (5 bases). The germline V gene encodes CDR1 SNHLY and CDR2 FYNNEI. The V and J ends lost 4 bases and 3 bases respectively, with 5 bases between them. CDR3 length: 12 amino acids. The CDR3 region is CASSGQTDTQYF. In DNA, the CDR3 is TGTGCCAGCAGTGGACAGACAGATACGCAGTATTTT.

The V gene is TRBV7-8, the J gene TRBJ2-7; D gene uncertain. This CDR3 has 13 amino acids. From germline, CDR1 is SGHVS and CDR2 FQNEAQ. V shed 5 bases and J shed 2 bases, with 10 bases lying between them. The CDR3, as DNA: TGTGCCAGCAGCCCAGACGTAGCCTACGAGCAGTACTTC. Translating it yields CASSPDVAYEQYF.

In this sample, this clonotype turned up a few times. The chain couples TRBV3-1 to TRBJ2-3; possible D gene TRBD1, 6 bases. Germline V gene data show CDR1 as LGHDT and CDR2 as YNNKEL (reference sequence). Trimming pared 0 bases from V and 6 bases from J, leaving 7 bases between. CDR3 length: 13 residues. CDR3 sequence (DNA): TGTGCCAGCAGCCAAGATCAGGGGGATACGCAGTATTTT. This gives the protein CASSQDQGDTQYF.

This clonotype appeared a few times. The chain recombines TRBV7-8 with TRBJ2-7; TRBD1 agrees at 7 bases. Germline V gene data show CDR1 as SGHVS and CDR2 as FQNEAQ. The junction had 5 bases not matched to a gene; V was cut back by 1 base and J by 5 bases. There are 14 residues in the CDR3. As DNA, the CDR3 is TGTGCCAGCAGCTTAGTAGGGGGCCAGGACGAGCAGTACTTC. Residues: CASSLVGGQDEQYF.

In its sample, this clonotype was seen many times. This rearrangement joins TRBV29-1 to TRBJ2-1; perhaps TRBD1 as D (5 bases). The CDR3 totals 12 residues. The V gene lost 7 bases and the J gene lost 8 bases, with 15 bases spanning the gap. The germline CDR1 and CDR2 sequences are SQVTM and ANQGSEA. This chain's CDR3 is CSGGREFYEQFF. CDR3 sequence (DNA): TGCAGCGGGGGCAGGGAATTCTATGAGCAGTTCTTC.

J is TRBJ2-7 and V is TRBV28, with D possibly being TRBD1 (6 bases). From germline, CDR1 is MDHEN and CDR2 SYDVKM. V lost 3 bases and J lost 1, with 13 bases in between. The CDR3 extends over 15 amino acids. The CDR3 loop is CASSFLRDISYEQYF. Here the CDR3 DNA reads TGTGCCAGCAGTTTCCTCCGGGACATTTCCTACGAGCAGTACTTC.

The rearrangement links TRBV9 to TRBJ1-6; possible D gene TRBD1, 5 bases. This CDR3 comprises 15 residues. Trimming removed 4 bases at V and 7 bases at J, with 15 bases between. The V gene's germline CDR1 is SGDLS and CDR2 YYNGEE. The CDR3 DNA follows: TGTGCCAGCAGCCCCCGTGGGACCGAGAATTCACCCCTCCACTTT. The encoded protein is CASSPRGTENSPLHF.

This chain uses TRBV12-3 or TRBV12-4 with TRBJ2-7, with D perhaps matching TRBD1 (6 bases). V was trimmed by 3 bases and J by 3 bases, leaving 12 bases between them. This CDR3 is 14 amino acids long. The CDR3 nucleotides read TGTGCCAGCAGTTTCGGGGACAACTACTACGAGCAGTACTTC. This codes for CASSFGDNYYEQYF.

The CDR3 loop is CSAREGRRVADTQYF. DNA of the CDR3: TGCAGTGCTAGAGAGGGCAGGCGGGTAGCAGATACGCAGTATTTT. This chain links TRBV20-1 with TRBJ2-3; D is possibly TRBD2 (5 bases). V was shortened by 0 bases and J by 4 bases, with 14 bases between the two germline ends. Germline CDR1 DFQATT, CDR2 SNEGSKA (reference sequence). This CDR3 has 15 amino acids.

This sequence joins TRBV5-1 and TRBJ2-5; 14 bases align to TRBD2. CDR3 length equals 17 residues. Per germline, CDR1 SGHRS and CDR2 YFSETQ. V trimming: 3 bases; J trimming: 4 bases; junction bases outside the gene matches: 8. CDR3 nucleotide sequence: TGCGCCAGCAGCTCGTCGCCTGGACTAGCGGGAGGAGAGACCCAGTACTTC. This translates into CASSSSPGLAGGETQYF.

In nucleotides, the CDR3 is TGTGCCAGCAGTGGAAGCCCGGCCGGGGAGCTGTTTTTT. Translated: CASSGSPAGELFF. J is TRBJ2-2 and V is TRBV2; no firm D call. CDR3 length: 13 residues. Per germline, CDR1 SNHLY and CDR2 FYNNEI. Deletions cut 4 bases from V and 6 bases from J, with 9 bases between.